The text below deals with one T cell receptor beta chain. Its cognate antigen is unknown. One end of the junction fails to match germline, which may point to a read error. Repertoires were generated with immunoSEQ multiplex PCR, while TCRdb's copy carries only in-frame clones and drops some. The repertoire includes roughly 150,000 clones, approximately 90% of them detected once, and under 2.5% sits in the top ten. Looked up from germline, CDR1 is SGHKS and CDR2 is YYEKEE (reference sequence). CDR3 length equals 17 residues. The data are from a study of T cell responses to AZD1222 COVID-19 vaccine. Overall study context: The study pooled second doses at about 4 or about 12 weeks.

The study's findings and limits: No day 14 peak samples; only post-peak repertoires were characterized. The study reported that nearly half of spike-specific TCRs target unmutated variant regions.

The TCR sequence derives from an adult in good health. The chain carries TRBV5-5 and TRBJ1-5, with a tentative D call TRBD1 (5 bases). Specimen: peripheral blood, collected on day 0 of AZD1222 vaccination. The CDR3: CASSFLASGGFNQPQHF. For the CDR3, the DNA is TGTGCCAGCAGCTTCCTAGCCTCCGGGGGGTTCAATCAACCCCAGCATTTT.